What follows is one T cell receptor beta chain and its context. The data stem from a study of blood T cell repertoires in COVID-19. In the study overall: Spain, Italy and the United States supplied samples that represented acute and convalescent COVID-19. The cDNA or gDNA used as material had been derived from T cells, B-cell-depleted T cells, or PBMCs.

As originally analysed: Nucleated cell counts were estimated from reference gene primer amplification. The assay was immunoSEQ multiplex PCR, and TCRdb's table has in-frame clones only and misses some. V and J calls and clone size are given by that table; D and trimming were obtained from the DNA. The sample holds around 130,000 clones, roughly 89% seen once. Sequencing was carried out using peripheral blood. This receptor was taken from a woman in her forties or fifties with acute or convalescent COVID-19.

The CDR3 loop reads CASSAQVNTEAFF. In DNA form, the CDR3 reads TGTGCCAGCAGCGCTCAGGTTAACACTGAAGCTTTCTTT. The chain recombines TRBV13 with TRBJ1-1, with unresolved D. Germline values: CDR1 PRHDT, CDR2 FYEKMQ (reference sequence). V shed 5 bases and J shed 2 bases, with 9 bases lying between them. This CDR3 spans 13 amino acids.